These T cell receptor beta chains were read from a single sample in a study of cytomegalovirus exposure and HLA in healthy donors. The method was immunoSEQ multiplex PCR; TCRdb's version includes in-frame clones alone and lacks a portion of them. The sample lists about 160,000 clones, 82% occurring once. Material: PBMCs. The receptors come from a male donor in good health and CMV-seropositive. Each CDR3 is given with its conserved first and last residue. D genes are given only for firm matches. Clone size, where shown, is once, few, many, or a class for clones that have expanded.

D gene | J gene | clone size | V gene | CDR3 DNA | CDR3 protein
NA | TRBJ1-5 | NA | TRBV5-1 | TGCGCCAGCAGCTCCGACCCTGGGAGTCAGCCCCAGCATTTT | CASSSDPGSQPQHF
NA | TRBJ2-7 | NA | TRBV28 | TGTGCCAGCGGGGCAGTAACCTACGAGCAGTACTTC | CASGAVTYEQYF
TRBD2 | TRBJ2-5 | few | TRBV2 | TGTGCCAGCAGTGACAGCGGGGGGGCGGAGACCCAGTACTTC | CASSDSGGAETQYF
NA | TRBJ2-1 | NA | TRBV27 | TGTGCCAGCAGCCCGGAGGGCTACAATGAGCAGTTCTTC | CASSPEGYNEQFF
TRBD2 | TRBJ2-1 | NA | TRBV2 | TGTGCCAGCAATCTAGGCGGGAGGGCCGGGCAGTTCTTC | CASNLGGRAGQFF
NA | TRBJ1-4 | few | TRBV5-6 | TGTGCCAGCAGTGTTGGACAGACAAGTGAAAAACTGTTTTTT | CASSVGQTSEKLFF
NA | TRBJ1-3 | once | TRBV10-1 | TGCGCCAGCAGTTTAGACAACTCTGGAAACACCATATATTTT | CASSLDNSGNTIYF
TRBD1 | TRBJ2-5 | NA | TRBV12-5 | TGTGCTAGTGGTTTGATCTGGACAGGGGGCCAAGAGACCCAGTACTTC | CASGLIWTGGQETQYF
NA | TRBJ1-5 | NA | TRBV28 | TGTGCCAGCAGCCCAGAGCAGGTCACCAATCAGCCCCAGCATTTT | CASSPEQVTNQPQHF
NA | TRBJ2-7 | NA | TRBV9 | TGTGCCAGCAGCCCTCAAAGGGGAAGGGTCTACGAGCAGTACTTC | CASSPQRGRVYEQYF
TRBD2 | TRBJ2-1 | NA | TRBV9 | TGTGCCAGCAGCGTAGCGGGAGGGGGTTACAATGAGCAGTTCTTC | CASSVAGGGYNEQFF
NA | TRBJ2-7 | NA | TRBV7-2 | TGTGCCAGCAGCTCAGGGGTATGGACCTACGAGCAGTACTTC | CASSSGVWTYEQYF
NA | TRBJ1-3 | once | TRBV11-2 | TGTGCCAGCAGCCCTACTAAACAGGGAACCGCTGGAAACACCATATATTTT | CASSPTKQGTAGNTIYF
NA | TRBJ2-4 | NA | TRBV21-1 | TGTGCCAGCTGCCTAGGTGCGGGTGAGGCAAAAATAGCCAAAAACATTCAGTACTTC | CASCLGAGEAKIAKNIQYF
NA | TRBJ2-5 | NA | TRBV18 | TGTGCCAGCTCCAAACTTGGGGCGGCCCTGGAGACCCAGTACTTC | CASSKLGAALETQYF
TRBD1 | TRBJ1-1 | NA | TRBV9 | TGTGCCAGCACCCGGACAGGCGGGGTCTTGAACACTGAAGCTTTCTTT | CASTRTGGVLNTEAFF
NA | TRBJ1-6 | NA | TRBV18 | TGTGCCAGCTCACCACCCGGGAGTTCACCCCTCCACTTT | CASSPPGSSPLHF
TRBD1 | TRBJ1-1 | NA | TRBV4-1 | TGCGCCAGCAGCCAAGTCCTCCACAGGGGAGACACTGAAGCTTTCTTT | CASSQVLHRGDTEAFF
NA | TRBJ1-5 | NA | TRBV28 | TGTGCCAGCAGTTCTCTGACTCCTGGTAATCAGCCCCAGCATTTT | CASSSLTPGNQPQHF
NA | TRBJ1-6 | NA | TRBV18 | TGTGCCAGCTCACCACCGAGAGCAGGGGCACCCCTCCACTTT | CASSPPRAGAPLHF
TRBD1 | TRBJ1-1 | NA | TRBV9 | TGTGCCAGCAGCCTAGGACAGGAGAACACTGAAGCTTTCTTT | CASSLGQENTEAFF
TRBD1 | TRBJ1-5 | NA | TRBV28 | TGTGCCACCACTAGCCCACTGGGACAGGGGCTTACTAGCAATCAGCCCCAGCATTTT | CATTSPLGQGLTSNQPQHF
NA | TRBJ2-5 | NA | TRBV19 | TGTGCCAGCCGAGGAGTTTTCCGGGAGACCCAGTACTTC | CASRGVFRETQYF
NA | TRBJ1-4 | NA | TRBV30 | TGTGCCTCCTCCTCACTTAGTAGACAGGAACTGTTTTTT | CASSSLSRQELFF
NA | TRBJ1-1 | NA | TRBV19 | TGTGCCAGTAGTACAGACCCGGGGTATAGATTCGAAGCTTTCTTT | CASSTDPGYRFEAFF
NA | TRBJ1-1 | NA | TRBV11-2 | TGTGCCAGCAGCTTGGGTCCGGGGAAAAGGACTGAAGCTTTCTTT | CASSLGPGKRTEAFF
TRBD1 | TRBJ1-5 | NA | TRBV18 | TGTGCCGAGGACAGGTCCAATCAGCCCCAGCATTTT | CAEDRSNQPQHF
TRBD1 | TRBJ2-6 | NA | TRBV19 | TGTGCCAGTAGTCTGGGAGGGACAGGGGGCGCCTCTGGGGCCAACGTCCTGACTTTC | CASSLGGTGGASGANVLTF
NA | TRBJ1-1 | NA | TRBV25-1 | TGTGCCAGCAGTTTAACAACAGGGTACACTGAAGCTTTCTTT | CASSLTTGYTEAFF